The present TCR beta chain was sequenced within a study of beta chain features in type 1 diabetes. There are a few counts of this clone. V was clipped by 3 bases and J by 4 bases, with 13 bases between them. This CDR3 is 14 amino acids long. Germline V CDR1 and CDR2: SGDLS, YYNGEE. Expressed TCRB transcripts got sequenced, as all isolated RNA was reverse transcribed. The protocol was immunoSEQ multiplex PCR, while the TCRdb copy is restricted to in-frame clones and leaves out a portion. This sample has more than 300,000 clones, with approximately 15% found just once. Sequenced material: naive CD4+ T cells from blood. The sequence was obtained from a woman aged 18-29 years in good health. The chain has TRBV9 and TRBJ1-2; D remains ambiguous. CDR3 in DNA: TGTGCCAGCAGCGGAGGGCTTTCTGCCTATGGCTACACCTTC. Protein product: CASSGGLSAYGYTF.